Below, one TCR beta chain is given with its context. These data come from a study of blood T cell repertoires in COVID-19. Clones were sequenced by immunoSEQ multiplex PCR, and TCRdb holds only the in-frame ones, with some missing. Among over 250,000 clones listed, over 75% were seen once. CDR1 is WSHSY, CDR2 SAAADI, per germline. The CDR3 covers 18 residues. Trimming at V came to 5 bases and at J to 1 base, leaving 13 bases not matched to a gene. The specimen was peripheral blood. The chain couples TRBV10-2 to TRBJ2-1; 8 bases line up with TRBD2. The sequence was obtained from a man between 45 and 60 years old with active or convalescent COVID-19. The CDR3 reads CASSSGTRYPGSYNEQFF. For the CDR3, the DNA is TGCGCCAGCAGTTCCGGGACTAGGTACCCGGGGTCCTACAATGAGCAGTTCTTC.